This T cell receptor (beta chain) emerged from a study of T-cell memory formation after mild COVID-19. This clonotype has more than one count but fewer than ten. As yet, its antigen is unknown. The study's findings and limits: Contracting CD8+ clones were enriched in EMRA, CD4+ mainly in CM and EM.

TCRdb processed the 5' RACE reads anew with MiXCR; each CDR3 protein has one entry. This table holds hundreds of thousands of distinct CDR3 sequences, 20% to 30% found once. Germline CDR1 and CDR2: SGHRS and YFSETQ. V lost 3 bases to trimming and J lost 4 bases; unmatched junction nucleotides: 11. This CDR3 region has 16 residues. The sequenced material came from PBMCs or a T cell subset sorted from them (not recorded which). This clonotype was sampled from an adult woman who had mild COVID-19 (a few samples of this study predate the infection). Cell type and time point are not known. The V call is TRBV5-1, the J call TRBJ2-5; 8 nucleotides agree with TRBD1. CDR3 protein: CASSSGGRSSRETQYF. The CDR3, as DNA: TGCGCCAGCAGCTCAGGGGGCCGAAGTTCCCGAGAGACCCAGTACTTC.